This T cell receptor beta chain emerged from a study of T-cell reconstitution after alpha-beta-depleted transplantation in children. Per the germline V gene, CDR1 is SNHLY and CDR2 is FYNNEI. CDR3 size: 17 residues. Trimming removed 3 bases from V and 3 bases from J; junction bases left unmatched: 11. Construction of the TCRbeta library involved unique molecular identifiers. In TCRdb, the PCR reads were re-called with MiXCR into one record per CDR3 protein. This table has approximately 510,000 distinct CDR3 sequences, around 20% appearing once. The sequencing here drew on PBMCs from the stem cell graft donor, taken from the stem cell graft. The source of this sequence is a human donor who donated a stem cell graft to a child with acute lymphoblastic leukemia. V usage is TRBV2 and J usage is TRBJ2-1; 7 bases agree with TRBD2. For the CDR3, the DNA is TGTGCCAGCAGTGATAAGGAGCGGGAAGCCCGCTACAATGAGCAGTTCTTC. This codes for CASSDKEREARYNEQFF.